The clone carrying this T cell receptor (beta chain) was detected ten times or more. What it recognizes is unknown. The data originate from a study of identical twins. Study findings and constraints: With beta out-of-frame sequences, excess sharing by twins was weaker. Low generation-probability sequences were in excess among twin-shared out-of-frame alpha sequences.

TCRdb passed the 5' RACE reads through MiXCR, listing each CDR3 protein once. The sample has over 200,000 distinct CDR3 sequences, roughly a tenth seen once. This CDR3 is built from 14 residues. Looked up from germline, CDR1 is SGHAT and CDR2 is FQNNGV. The germline V and J ends were trimmed by 1 base and 2 bases, with 8 bases remaining between them. The genes are TRBV11-2 and TRBJ2-5; perhaps TRBD2 as D (5 bases). The receptor was derived from a woman younger than 35 in good health. Sequenced input: memory (CD45RO+) T cells sorted from blood. CDR3 nucleotides: TGTGCCAGCAGCTTAGTCCGGGGACAAGAGACCCAGTACTTC. Its protein is CASSLVRGQETQYF.